These T cell receptor beta chains were read from a single sample in a study of a mutant IDH1 vaccine in newly diagnosed glioma. Produced via immunoSEQ multiplex PCR; TCRdb's table is partial and in-frame only. The sample carries 60,000 to 85,000 clones, around 85% recorded once. Antigens for these TCRs are unknown. The source material was PBMCs, sampled from a glioma patient whose treatment included an IDH1 peptide vaccine. The receptor set was obtained from a woman between 45 and 65 years old with glioma. CDR3s leave out the opening cysteine and the closing phenylalanine or tryptophan. Expanded clones are given a class, and other clones once, few, many or no size at all.

clone_size: once; v_call: TRBV6-5; j_call: TRBJ2-1; cdr3_length: 12; cdr3_aa: ASRMGSGKNEQF
clone_size: .; v_call: TRBV6-6; j_call: TRBJ2-2; cdr3_length: 14; cdr3_aa: ASSGTSGSNAGELF
clone_size: .; v_call: TRBV11-3; j_call: TRBJ2-2; cdr3_length: 11; cdr3_aa: ASSLRISGELF
clone_size: .; v_call: TRBV7-8; j_call: TRBJ2-7; cdr3_length: 16; cdr3_aa: ASSAHRLAGGRTYEQY
clone_size: .; v_call: TRBV13; j_call: TRBJ1-2; cdr3_length: 13; cdr3_aa: ASSFTLKTGYGYT
clone_size: .; v_call: TRBV2; j_call: TRBJ2-7; cdr3_length: 13; cdr3_aa: ASDPAGQRKNEQY
clone_size: .; v_call: TRBV4-1; j_call: TRBJ2-7; cdr3_length: 12; cdr3_aa: ASSQQDGKLEQY
clone_size: .; v_call: TRBV10-2; j_call: TRBJ2-3; cdr3_length: 12; cdr3_aa: ASSEGQTTDTQY
clone_size: few; v_call: TRBV15; j_call: TRBJ2-3; cdr3_length: 16; cdr3_aa: ATSQGQNRAARTDTQY
clone_size: .; v_call: TRBV27; j_call: TRBJ2-6; cdr3_length: 14; cdr3_aa: ASSLLGVPGANVLT
clone_size: few; v_call: TRBV5-1; j_call: TRBJ1-1; cdr3_length: 11; cdr3_aa: ASSRVEVGEAF
clone_size: .; v_call: TRBV6-1; j_call: TRBJ1-2; cdr3_length: 12; cdr3_aa: ASRAGTANYGYT
clone_size: few; v_call: TRBV6-6; j_call: TRBJ2-7; cdr3_length: 14; cdr3_aa: ASSYNTGTVSYEQY
clone_size: .; v_call: TRBV11-2; j_call: TRBJ2-7; cdr3_length: 14; cdr3_aa: ASSSIRWDRSYEQY